The TCR beta chain under discussion was sequenced for a study of blood T cell repertoires in COVID-19. Study at large: From T cells, B-cell-depleted T cells, or PBMCs came the material, which was cDNA or gDNA.

The assay was immunoSEQ multiplex PCR, and TCRdb's table has in-frame clones only and misses some. The sample lists about 200,000 clones, approximately 86% seen once, with 3.8% in the top ten. V trimming: 6 bases; J trimming: 6 bases; junction bases outside the gene matches: 11. CDR3 length: 15 amino acids. Germline CDR1 MNHEY, CDR2 SVGAGI. This receptor was identified in a woman in her thirties or forties with acute COVID-19. Sequences were obtained from PBMCs or T cells enriched from blood (not recorded which). The chain uses TRBV6-5 and TRBJ2-1, with 7 bases aligning to TRBD1. Here the CDR3 reads CASSAGTAKTNEQFF. In nucleotides, the CDR3 is TGTGCCAGCAGCGCCGGGACAGCGAAAACCAATGAGCAGTTCTTC.